One T cell receptor (beta chain) is described in this entry. Researchers attached unique molecular identifiers to individual cDNA molecules. Each CDR3 protein gets one entry after TCRdb re-called the 5' RACE reads with MiXCR. This sample has around 98,000 distinct CDR3 sequences, with approximately 11% found just once. Germline assignment: CDR1 MDHEN and CDR2 SYDVKM. V gave up 4 bases and J gave up 2 bases, with 11 bases separating them. The CDR3 spans 14 residues. This sample is drawn from a study of early T cells in non-severe SARS-CoV-2 infection. Sequencing input: whole blood. This TCR was recovered from an adult who was a healthcare worker with PCR-confirmed SARS-CoV-2 infection or an uninfected control (not recorded which). The chain recombines TRBV28 with TRBJ1-2; D uncertain. DNA for the CDR3: TGTGCCAGCAGTTGGGCCGGAGCCAACTATGGCTACACCTTC. Translated: CASSWAGANYGYTF.